This is a list of T cell receptor beta chains from one sample in a study of radiation and T cells in renal cell carcinoma. Method: immunoSEQ multiplex PCR; TCRdb's copy keeps in-frame clones and lacks some. Altogether more than 120,000 clones are present, roughly 90% being singletons, with the ten largest covering roughly 17%. The sample in question was blood, obtained from a patient whose treatment included radiotherapy and nephrectomy. All receptors derive from a woman in her forties or fifties with renal cell carcinoma. The CDR3 runs from the conserved cysteine through the conserved F or W. The order of the fields is J gene, clone size, D gene, V gene, CDR3 protein, CDR3 DNA. The D gene is left open where the match is weak. The size of a clone is reported for some rows only, either as once, few or many, or as a class for expanded clones.

j_gene: TRBJ2-5
abundance: NA
d_gene: NA
v_gene: TRBV19
CDR3aa: CASSWQGEETQYF
CDR3nt: TGTGCCAGTAGTTGGCAGGGAGAAGAGACCCAGTACTTC

j_gene: TRBJ2-3
abundance: NA
d_gene: NA
v_gene: TRBV5-1
CDR3aa: CASSLIVGSADTQYF
CDR3nt: TGCGCCAGCAGCTTAATCGTGGGATCGGCAGATACGCAGTATTTT

j_gene: TRBJ1-3
abundance: NA
d_gene: NA
v_gene: TRBV7-2
CDR3aa: CASSLETPLAGNTIYF
CDR3nt: TGTGCCAGCAGCTTAGAGACCCCGCTGGCCGGAAACACCATATATTTT

j_gene: TRBJ1-5
abundance: NA
d_gene: TRBD1
v_gene: TRBV6-9
CDR3aa: CASSLSLFFGTGLSNQPQHF
CDR3nt: TGTGCCAGCAGCCTGAGCCTTTTCTTTGGGACAGGACTTAGCAATCAGCCCCAGCATTTT

j_gene: TRBJ2-7
abundance: NA
d_gene: NA
v_gene: TRBV21-1
CDR3aa: CASSKGTGGDYEQYF
CDR3nt: TGTGCCAGCAGCAAAGGGACAGGGGGGGACTACGAGCAGTACTTC

j_gene: TRBJ2-1
abundance: NA
d_gene: NA
v_gene: TRBV7-2
CDR3aa: CASSLSRNEQFF
CDR3nt: TGTGCCAGCAGCTTGAGTCGCAATGAGCAGTTCTTC

j_gene: TRBJ1-1
abundance: NA
d_gene: NA
v_gene: TRBV7-9
CDR3aa: CASSLAESNTEAFF
CDR3nt: TGTGCCAGCAGCTTAGCCGAATCGAACACTGAAGCTTTCTTT

j_gene: TRBJ2-7
abundance: once
d_gene: TRBD1
v_gene: TRBV19
CDR3aa: CASSPRQGAYEQYF
CDR3nt: TGTGCCAGTAGTCCTCGACAGGGGGCCTACGAGCAGTACTTC

j_gene: TRBJ2-7
abundance: NA
d_gene: NA
v_gene: TRBV5-6
CDR3aa: CASSSTRSFAEQYF
CDR3nt: TGTGCCAGCAGCTCAACCCGATCCTTCGCCGAGCAGTACTTC

j_gene: TRBJ2-7
abundance: NA
d_gene: TRBD1
v_gene: TRBV7-9
CDR3aa: CASSLGDRAHEQYF
CDR3nt: TGTGCCAGCAGCTTAGGGGACAGGGCCCACGAGCAGTACTTC

j_gene: TRBJ1-1
abundance: NA
d_gene: TRBD1
v_gene: TRBV7-2
CDR3aa: CASSFNRGQLNTEAFF
CDR3nt: TGTGCCAGCAGCTTTAATAGGGGGCAGTTGAACACTGAAGCTTTCTTT

j_gene: TRBJ2-7
abundance: NA
d_gene: TRBD1
v_gene: TRBV10-3
CDR3aa: CAITSDRGTYEQYF
CDR3nt: TGTGCCATCACCTCCGACAGGGGTACCTACGAGCAGTACTTC

j_gene: TRBJ1-1
abundance: NA
d_gene: TRBD1
v_gene: TRBV19
CDR3aa: CASSTGGGRVAFF
CDR3nt: TGTGCCAGTAGTACAGGAGGGGGCAGGGTCGCTTTCTTT

j_gene: TRBJ1-1
abundance: NA
d_gene: NA
v_gene: TRBV6-4
CDR3aa: CASSVSRDSTEAFF
CDR3nt: TGTGCCAGCAGTGTTTCCAGGGATTCCACTGAAGCTTTCTTT

j_gene: TRBJ1-1
abundance: NA
d_gene: NA
v_gene: TRBV6-5
CDR3aa: CASSLQANTEAFF
CDR3nt: TGTGCCAGCAGTTTACAAGCGAACACTGAAGCTTTCTTT

j_gene: TRBJ1-4
abundance: NA
d_gene: TRBD1
v_gene: TRBV30
CDR3aa: CAWSVLQFVGQGSATNEKLFF
CDR3nt: TGTGCCTGGAGTGTACTCCAGTTTGTAGGACAGGGATCGGCAACTAATGAAAAACTGTTTTTT

j_gene: TRBJ2-5
abundance: NA
d_gene: NA
v_gene: TRBV9
CDR3aa: CASSPQGGWGETQYF
CDR3nt: TGTGCCAGCAGCCCCCAGGGGGGCTGGGGTGAGACCCAGTACTTC

j_gene: TRBJ1-5
abundance: NA
d_gene: TRBD1
v_gene: TRBV10-3
CDR3aa: CAIWDRGGQPQHF
CDR3nt: TGTGCCATCTGGGACAGGGGAGGACAGCCCCAGCATTTT

j_gene: TRBJ1-2
abundance: NA
d_gene: NA
v_gene: TRBV5-4
CDR3aa: CASSYEGYGYTF
CDR3nt: TGTGCCAGCAGCTATGAGGGTTATGGCTACACCTTC

j_gene: TRBJ1-1
abundance: few
d_gene: NA
v_gene: TRBV25-1
CDR3aa: CASSWGNTEAFF
CDR3nt: TGTGCCAGCAGTTGGGGGAACACTGAAGCTTTCTTT

j_gene: TRBJ2-2
abundance: NA
d_gene: TRBD2
v_gene: TRBV11-2
CDR3aa: CASSQNSGGNTGELFF
CDR3nt: TGTGCCAGCAGCCAGAACTCGGGGGGTAACACCGGGGAGCTGTTTTTT

j_gene: TRBJ1-1
abundance: NA
d_gene: TRBD1
v_gene: TRBV5-1
CDR3aa: CASSLLQGDGSEAFF
CDR3nt: TGCGCCAGCAGCCTATTACAGGGGGACGGGTCTGAAGCTTTCTTT

j_gene: TRBJ1-2
abundance: NA
d_gene: NA
v_gene: TRBV7-2
CDR3aa: CASSSRTENYGYTF
CDR3nt: TGTGCCAGCAGCTCAAGGACAGAAAACTATGGCTACACCTTC

j_gene: TRBJ2-3
abundance: NA
d_gene: NA
v_gene: TRBV5-1
CDR3aa: CASSPPGPDTQYF
CDR3nt: TGCGCCAGCAGCCCCCCGGGACCAGATACGCAGTATTTT

j_gene: TRBJ1-5
abundance: NA
d_gene: NA
v_gene: TRBV7-2
CDR3aa: CASSPGSGNQPQHF
CDR3nt: TGTGCCAGCAGCCCCGGGTCAGGGAATCAGCCCCAGCATTTT

j_gene: TRBJ2-7
abundance: many
d_gene: NA
v_gene: TRBV19
CDR3aa: CASSIGQVHYEQYF
CDR3nt: TGTGCCAGTAGTATAGGGCAGGTCCACTACGAGCAGTACTTC

j_gene: TRBJ2-5
abundance: NA
d_gene: TRBD1
v_gene: TRBV11-3
CDR3aa: CASSTRQGIGGRETQYF
CDR3nt: TGTGCCAGCAGCACCCGACAGGGGATCGGGGGACGAGAGACCCAGTACTTC

j_gene: TRBJ2-7
abundance: NA
d_gene: NA
v_gene: TRBV4-1
CDR3aa: CASSQDANPGGNYEQYF
CDR3nt: TGCGCCAGCAGCCAAGATGCAAACCCCGGTGGAAACTACGAGCAGTACTTC

j_gene: TRBJ2-7
abundance: NA
d_gene: NA
v_gene: TRBV28
CDR3aa: CASSLRRDEQYF
CDR3nt: TGTGCCAGCAGTTTAAGAAGGGACGAGCAGTACTTC

j_gene: TRBJ2-7
abundance: NA
d_gene: NA
v_gene: TRBV7-7
CDR3aa: CPEGANEQYF
CDR3nt: TGTCCGGAGGGGGCGAACGAGCAGTACTTC

j_gene: TRBJ2-1
abundance: NA
d_gene: NA
v_gene: TRBV7-8
CDR3aa: CASSLIGGGNEQFF
CDR3nt: TGTGCCAGCAGCCTAATAGGAGGGGGGAATGAGCAGTTCTTC

j_gene: TRBJ2-1
abundance: NA
d_gene: NA
v_gene: TRBV4-3
CDR3aa: CASSQHNRGRSYNEQFF
CDR3nt: TGCGCCAGCAGCCAACATAATAGAGGGAGATCCTACAATGAGCAGTTCTTC

j_gene: TRBJ1-1
abundance: few
d_gene: NA
v_gene: TRBV19
CDR3aa: CASSIRYTGTEAFF
CDR3nt: TGTGCCAGTAGTATCAGGTACACGGGAACTGAAGCTTTCTTT

j_gene: TRBJ2-7
abundance: NA
d_gene: NA
v_gene: TRBV7-2
CDR3aa: CASSLVGQNTYEQYF
CDR3nt: TGTGCCAGCAGCTTAGTTGGGCAGAACACCTACGAGCAGTACTTC

j_gene: TRBJ2-7
abundance: NA
d_gene: NA
v_gene: TRBV9
CDR3aa: CASSPHGATYEQYF
CDR3nt: TGTGCCAGCAGCCCTCATGGGGCCACCTACGAGCAGTACTTC

j_gene: TRBJ2-3
abundance: NA
d_gene: NA
v_gene: TRBV27
CDR3aa: CASRGGAIDTQYF
CDR3nt: TGTGCCAGCAGGGGCGGGGCGATAGATACGCAGTATTTT

j_gene: TRBJ2-7
abundance: NA
d_gene: NA
v_gene: TRBV7-2
CDR3aa: CASSLFRGAYEQYF
CDR3nt: TGTGCCAGCAGCTTATTCAGGGGTGCCTACGAGCAGTACTTC

j_gene: TRBJ1-2
abundance: NA
d_gene: TRBD1
v_gene: TRBV7-2
CDR3aa: CASSLGQGAGYTF
CDR3nt: TGTGCCAGCAGCTTAGGACAGGGGGCTGGCTACACCTTC

j_gene: TRBJ1-1
abundance: few
d_gene: NA
v_gene: TRBV9
CDR3aa: CASSPGGRVGAFF
CDR3nt: TGTGCCAGCAGCCCTGGGGGAAGGGTGGGAGCTTTCTTT

j_gene: TRBJ2-5
abundance: once
d_gene: NA
v_gene: TRBV2
CDR3aa: CAGRQVQETQYF
CDR3nt: TGTGCCGGAAGACAGGTCCAAGAGACCCAGTACTTC

j_gene: TRBJ1-3
abundance: NA
d_gene: TRBD1
v_gene: TRBV18
CDR3aa: CASSVGQGRNTIYF
CDR3nt: TGTGCCAGCTCAGTGGGACAGGGGCGAAACACCATATATTTT

j_gene: TRBJ2-7
abundance: NA
d_gene: NA
v_gene: TRBV6-6
CDR3aa: CASSYFMDSYEQYF
CDR3nt: TGTGCCAGCAGTTACTTTATGGACAGCTACGAGCAGTACTTC

j_gene: TRBJ1-5
abundance: NA
d_gene: TRBD1
v_gene: TRBV2
CDR3aa: CASSPDRASNQPQHF
CDR3nt: TGTGCCAGCAGCCCTGACAGGGCGAGCAATCAGCCCCAGCATTTT

j_gene: TRBJ2-5
abundance: NA
d_gene: TRBD2
v_gene: TRBV27
CDR3aa: CASSLSGVAGLETQYF
CDR3nt: TGTGCCAGCAGTTTATCGGGGGTAGCGGGGTTAGAGACCCAGTACTTC